This TCR beta chain was sequenced for a study of response to subunit inactivated influenza vaccine. Whole-study findings and limits: Researchers suggested that each seasonal influenza vaccination recruits few new T cells.

Many counts were recorded for this clonotype. Its antigen is not identified. V dropped 3 bases and J dropped 7 bases, with 12 bases sitting between them. Germline V gives CDR1 MDHEN, CDR2 SYDVKM. The CDR3 is made up of 13 amino acids. Using its own MiXCR run on the RT-PCR reads, TCRdb lists one record per CDR3 protein. Among around 200,000 distinct CDR3 sequences listed, approximately 14% were seen once. The source is a man between 50 and 59 years old who received an inactivated influenza vaccine. The sequences come from CD8+ T cells sorted from PBMCs, collected around 5 days after vaccination. V usage is TRBV28 and J usage is TRBJ1-2; D call uncertain. CDR3 DNA: TGTGCCAGCAGTTTCCCTCATTTTGGTGGCTACACCTTC. Translation: CASSFPHFGGYTF.